The source of this T cell receptor beta chain is a study of blood T cell repertoires in COVID-19. At the level of the study: Sources were T cells, B-cell-depleted T cells, or PBMCs; the material itself was cDNA or gDNA.

Libraries were prepared by immunoSEQ multiplex PCR; TCRdb keeps only in-frame clonotypes and omits some of them. This repertoire shows a few hundred thousand clones, 65% to 90% found once; its top ten account for 3% to 4%. Deletions cut 1 base from V and 8 bases from J, with 6 bases between. The CDR3 length is 11 residues. Germline-derived CDR1 and CDR2 are SEHNR and FQNEAQ (reference sequence). Study members were between about 18 and 100 years old and lived in 20 to 30 US regions. Clinical histories supplied by participants themselves formed the basis of cohort assignment. The rearrangement joins TRBV7-9 to TRBJ2-7, with D hard to call. Sequencing was performed on PBMCs or T cells enriched from blood (not recorded which). The receptor was derived from a middle-aged woman with acute COVID-19. This CDR3 is CASSLDSQQYF. In DNA, the CDR3 is TGTGCCAGCAGCTTAGACAGCCAGCAGTACTTC. Full variable domain (rest looked up from reference TRBV7-9 and TRBJ2-7): DTGVSQNPRHKITKRGQNVTFRCDPISEHNRLYWYRQTLGQGPEFLTYFQNEAQLEKSRLLSDRFSAERPKGSFSTLEIQRTEQGDSAMYLCASSLDSQQYFGPGTRLTVT.